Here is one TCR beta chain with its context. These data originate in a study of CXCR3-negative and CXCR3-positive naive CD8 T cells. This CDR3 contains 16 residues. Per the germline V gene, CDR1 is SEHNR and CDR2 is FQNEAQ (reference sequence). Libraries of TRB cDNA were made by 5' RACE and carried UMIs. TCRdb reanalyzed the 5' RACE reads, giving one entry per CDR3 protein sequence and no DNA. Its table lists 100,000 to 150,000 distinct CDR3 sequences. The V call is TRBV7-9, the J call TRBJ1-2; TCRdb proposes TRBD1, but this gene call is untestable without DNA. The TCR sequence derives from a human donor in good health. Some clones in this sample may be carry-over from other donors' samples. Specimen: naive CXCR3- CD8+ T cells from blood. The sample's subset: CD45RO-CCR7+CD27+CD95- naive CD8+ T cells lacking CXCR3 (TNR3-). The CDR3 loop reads CASSPQEGTHLYGYTF.